These 3 T cell receptor beta chains came from one sample sequenced in a study of identical twins. TCRdb redid the calling of the 5' RACE reads with MiXCR, one entry per CDR3 protein. The sample has about 20,000 distinct CDR3 sequences; just under 70% are singletons. Sequenced material: memory (CD45RO+) T cells sorted from blood. The source of these receptors is a woman between 18 and 29 years old in good health. This table probably holds off-target reads from a library built for another chain.

This clonotype was recorded a few times. The rearrangement joins TRBV6-5 to TRBJ1-6; D is uncertain. V lost 2 bases and J lost 9, with 5 bases in between. Germline loops: CDR1 MNHEY, CDR2 SVGAGI. The CDR3 length is 12 residues. For the CDR3, the DNA is TGTGCCAGCAGTTACCAAGGTTCACCCCTCCACTTT. Its protein product is CASSYQGSPLHF.

The sample holds a few counts of this clonotype. The gene calls are TRBV7-9 and TRBJ2-1, with 9 bases aligning to TRBD2. J gave up 9 bases and V 5 bases, and 14 bases lay outside the gene matches. The CDR3 has 16 amino acids. From germline, CDR1 is SEHNR and CDR2 FQNEAQ (reference sequence). CDR3 region: CASSPSWGGRAGEQFF. In DNA form, the CDR3 reads TGTGCCAGCAGCCCCTCTTGGGGCGGGAGGGCCGGTGAGCAGTTCTTC.

This clonotype is categorized as medium-sized. J is TRBJ1-1 and V is TRBV5-6; D perhaps matches TRBD1 (5 bases). The CDR3 contains 15 residues. CDR1 is SGHDT, CDR2 YYEEEE, per germline. V was trimmed by 3 bases and J by 0 bases, leaving 12 bases between them. The DNA for the CDR3 is TGTGCCAGCAGCTGGGATCGACAGTTGAACACTGAAGCTTTCTTT. Translated: CASSWDRQLNTEAFF.